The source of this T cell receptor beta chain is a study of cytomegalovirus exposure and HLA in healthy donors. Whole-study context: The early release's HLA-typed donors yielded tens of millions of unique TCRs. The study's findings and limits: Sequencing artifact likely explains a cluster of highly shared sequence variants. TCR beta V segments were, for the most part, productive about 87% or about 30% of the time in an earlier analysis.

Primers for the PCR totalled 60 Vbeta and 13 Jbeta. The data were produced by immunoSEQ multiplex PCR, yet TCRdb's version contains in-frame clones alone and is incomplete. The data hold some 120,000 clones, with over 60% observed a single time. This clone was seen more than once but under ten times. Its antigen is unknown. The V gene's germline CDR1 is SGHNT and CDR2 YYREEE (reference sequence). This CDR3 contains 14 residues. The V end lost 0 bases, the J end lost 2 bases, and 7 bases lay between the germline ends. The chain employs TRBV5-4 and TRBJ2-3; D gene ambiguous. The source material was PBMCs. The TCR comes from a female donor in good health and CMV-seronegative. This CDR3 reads CASSLDSNTDTQYF. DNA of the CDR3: TGTGCCAGCAGCTTGGATTCTAACACAGATACGCAGTATTTT. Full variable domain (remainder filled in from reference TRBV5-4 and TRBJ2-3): ETGVTQSPTHLIKTRGQQVTLRCSSQSGHNTVSWYQQALGQGPQFIFQYYREEENGRGNFPPRFSGLQFPNYSSELNVNALELDDSALYLCASSLDSNTDTQYFGPGTRLTVL.